A single sample gave rise to the 7 T cell receptor beta chains below, sequenced in a study of CD8 T cells in Susac syndrome (dated by TCRdb to between 2017 and 2020). To prepare the library, the immunoSEQ multiplex PCR assay was applied. RNA was extracted using the RNeasy kit, and roughly 0.5 to 1 ug of the RNA was reverse transcribed with random hexamers. TCRdb reran the public reads through fastp at Q25 and MiXCR, keeping productive beta chains. Rows merge per CDR3 protein into single entries with the most common DNA and genes. The sample table records about 100,000 distinct CDR3 sequences; 95% of these occur just once. 0.3% of the sample goes to the ten largest clones. The source material was CD8+ T cells from PBMCs. The receptors here all came from a human donor with Susac syndrome.

V usage is TRBV3-1 and J usage is TRBJ2-5; 7 bases map to TRBD2. The V gene's germline CDR1 is LGHDT and CDR2 YNNKEL (reference sequence). The CDR3 has 16 residues. Unmatched junction bases numbered 7, after V lost 0 bases and J lost 3 bases. The CDR3 bases are TGTGCCAGCAGCCAAGACCTGCGGGAGCTCGAAGAGACCCAGTACTTC. Amino acid sequence: CASSQDLRELEETQYF.

The chain uses TRBV28 and TRBJ2-2; D possibly matches TRBD1 or TRBD2 (5 bases each). The CDR3 length is 13 residues. Looked up from germline, CDR1 is MDHEN and CDR2 is SYDVKM. V was cut by 3 bases and J by 7 bases, with 9 bases left in between. In DNA, the CDR3 is TGTGCCAGCAGTTTTATGGGGGACGGGGAGCTGTTTTTT. The encoded protein is CASSFMGDGELFF.

This chain uses TRBV7-9 with TRBJ2-7; D is possibly TRBD2 (5 bases). Between the trimmed V and J ends, which lost 6 bases and 6 bases, there was a span of 9 bases. The germline gives CDR1 SEHNR, CDR2 FQNEAQ (reference sequence). The CDR3 consists of 11 residues. The CDR3 region has the DNA TGTGCCAGCAGTATGGGGAGCGAGCAGTACTTC. Translated: CASSMGSEQYF.

This chain joins TRBV18 and TRBJ2-1, with D unresolved. V dropped 3 bases and J dropped 7 bases, with 13 bases sitting between them. The CDR3 consists of 14 residues. Looked up from germline, CDR1 is KGHSH and CDR2 is LQKENI. This CDR3 reads CASSPDKVGNEQFF. The DNA of the CDR3 is TGTGCCAGCTCACCCGATAAGGTAGGGAATGAGCAGTTCTTC.

The chain employs TRBV14 and TRBJ2-7, with no clear D. Germline CDR1 is SGHDN and CDR2 is FVKESK. This CDR3 contains 13 residues. V dropped 4 bases and J dropped 2 bases, with 9 bases sitting between them. The CDR3 loop reads CASSPISPYEQYF. The DNA of the CDR3 is TGTGCCAGCAGCCCCATATCCCCCTACGAGCAGTACTTC.

The rearrangement links TRBV11-2 to TRBJ2-3; D is ambiguous. Between the trimmed V and J ends, which lost 3 bases and 1 base, there was a span of 8 bases. Germline values: CDR1 SGHAT, CDR2 FQNNGV. The CDR3 sequence is 14 residues long. CDR3 DNA sequence: TGTGCCAGCAGCTTTTTCCAAGGCACAGATACGCAGTATTTT. As protein: CASSFFQGTDTQYF.

This clonotype was picked up a small number of times. This rearrangement joins TRBV9 to TRBJ2-7, with 7 bases matching TRBD2. With V trimmed by 4 bases and J by 3 bases, 7 bases remained unmatched. The CDR3 has 14 residues. In germline, CDR1 is SGDLS, CDR2 YYNGEE. CDR3 protein: CASSLGPSGYEQYF. CDR3 nucleotides: TGTGCCAGCAGCCTCGGGCCTAGCGGCTACGAGCAGTACTTC. Using reference TRBV9 and TRBJ2-7 for the parts outside the CDR3, the full variable domain is DSGVTQTPKHLITATGQRVTLRCSPRSGDLSVYWYQQSLDQGLQFLIQYYNGEERAKGNILERFSAQQFPDLHSELNLSSLELGDSALYFCASSLGPSGYEQYFGPGTRLTVT.